Below, 18 T cell receptor beta chains from the same sample are listed, as sequenced in a study of STAT3 mutations in large granular lymphocyte leukemia. Assay: immunoSEQ multiplex PCR; the TCRdb copy retains only in-frame clones and omits some. The sample yields about 4,700 clones, around 53% seen once. For these receptors, no antigen is known. Overall study findings and caveats: Every T-LGLL patient had at least one immunodominant TCRbeta clonotype.

Sequences were obtained from peripheral blood mononuclear cells. These receptors all stem from a male patient aged 50 to 59 with T-cell large granular lymphocyte leukemia. Some clones in this sample may be carry-over from other donors' samples.

This clone was counted a single time. The chain uses TRBV30 and TRBJ1-5; D gene unclear. The germline V gene encodes CDR1 GTSNPN and CDR2 SVGIG (reference sequence). The CDR3 has 13 residues. Trimming cost V 4 bases and J 4 bases, with 11 bases left between them. The CDR3 DNA follows: TGTGCCTGGAAAGGGCTAGAAAATCAGCCCCAGCATTTT. Amino acid sequence: CAWKGLENQPQHF. Together with reference TRBV30 and TRBJ1-5, the CDR3 gives the full variable domain: SQTIHQWPATLVQPVGSPLSLECTVEGTSNPNLYWYRQAAGRGLQLLFYSVGIGQISSEVPQNLSASRPQDRQFILSSKKLLLSDSGFYLCAWKGLENQPQHFGDGTRLSIL.

The chain links TRBV25-1 to TRBJ1-1; D remains ambiguous. V was shortened by 4 bases and J by 0 bases, with 6 bases between the two germline ends. Germline CDR1 is MGHDK and CDR2 is SYGVNS. The CDR3 sequence is 13 residues long. In DNA form, the CDR3 reads TGTGCCAGCAGTGGGACCTTGAACACTGAAGCTTTCTTT. Residues: CASSGTLNTEAFF.

The chain has TRBV13 and TRBJ2-7, with 8 bases fitting TRBD1. The CDR3 runs 16 residues. The germline V gene encodes CDR1 PRHDT and CDR2 FYEKMQ (reference sequence). V dropped 4 bases and J dropped 2; count of bases not matched to a gene: 10. In DNA form, the CDR3 reads TGTGCCAGCAGCTCTCCCGGGACAGGCCTTACCTACGAGCAGTACTTC. This gives the protein CASSSPGTGLTYEQYF.

This sequence joins TRBV5-1 and TRBJ1-3; D unresolved. V lost 6 bases, J lost 0 bases, and 1 base lay in between. This CDR3 is built from 11 residues. CDR1 is SGHRS and CDR2 is YFSETQ in the germline V gene. CDR3 coding DNA: TGCGCCAGCACCTCTGGAAACACCATATATTTT. Translation: CASTSGNTIYF.

The gene calls are TRBV5-1 and TRBJ1-2; 7 bases agree with TRBD1. Germline V gene lookup returns CDR1 SGHRS and CDR2 YFSETQ. CDR3 size: 15 residues. The J segment lost 4 bases and the V segment lost 0 bases, leaving 6 bases of the junction unmatched. This chain's CDR3 is CASSLARGVPYGYTF. Written as DNA, the CDR3 is TGCGCCAGCAGCTTGGCCAGGGGGGTCCCCTATGGCTACACCTTC.

The V gene is TRBV30, the J gene TRBJ2-3; a weak D match, TRBD1 (6 bases). The CDR3 loop spans 14 amino acids. Per germline, CDR1 GTSNPN and CDR2 SVGIG (reference sequence). Trimming removed 3 bases from V and 5 bases from J, with 15 bases in between. Here the CDR3 reads CAWRWGRGVDTQYF. The DNA of the CDR3 is TGTGCCTGGAGGTGGGGGCGTGGAGTAGATACGCAGTATTTT.

This sequence joins TRBV7-9 and TRBJ2-7; D is unresolved. The V end was cut by 8 bases, the J end by 1 base, with 6 bases between. This CDR3 comprises 11 residues. The germline CDR1 and CDR2 sequences are SEHNR and FQNEAQ (reference sequence). In DNA, the CDR3 is TGTGCCAGCTCCAGGTCCTACGAGCAGTACTTC. Translation: CASSRSYEQYF.

The chain is built from TRBV5-1 and TRBJ2-1, with 8 bases lining up with TRBD1. Germline trimming cut 4 bases from V and 9 bases from J; bases unmatched to any gene: 9. Germline V lookup: CDR1 SGHRS, CDR2 YFSETQ. CDR3 length: 14 amino acids. The CDR3 is CASSRGQVQGEQFF. In DNA, the CDR3 is TGCGCCAGCAGCAGGGGACAGGTCCAGGGTGAGCAGTTCTTC.

V gene TRBV5-1 combines with J gene TRBJ2-7, with D unclear. CDR1 SGHRS and CDR2 YFSETQ come from the germline V gene. The ends were cut back, 1 base at V and 6 bases at J, with 8 bases in the middle. The CDR3 covers 12 residues. The DNA for the CDR3 is TGCGCCAGCAGCTTGTACGGCACCGAGCAGTACTTC. Protein sequence: CASSLYGTEQYF.

This rearrangement joins TRBV29-1 to TRBJ1-1; D is ambiguous. The germline V gene has CDR1 SQVTM and CDR2 ANQGSEA. V shed 2 bases and J shed 1 base, with 2 bases lying between them. The CDR3 sequence is 11 residues long. In DNA form, the CDR3 reads TGCAGCGTTGAACCGAACACTGAAGCTTTCTTT. Protein sequence: CSVEPNTEAFF.

By share, this clone ranks as medium-sized. DNA of the CDR3: TGTGCCAGCAGTTACGCTACTGGGGCCGGCTATGGCTACACCTTC. Its protein is CASSYATGAGYGYTF. V usage is TRBV7-9 and J usage is TRBJ1-2, with TRBD1 as a possible D gene (5 bases). Between the trimmed V and J ends, which lost 6 bases and 4 bases, there was a span of 18 bases. The CDR3 extends over 15 amino acids. Germline CDR1 SEHNR, CDR2 FQNEAQ (reference sequence).

The chain links TRBV7-9 to TRBJ2-7; the D gene is possibly TRBD1 (6 bases). The CDR3 covers 16 residues. V shed 5 bases and J shed 2 bases, with 19 bases lying between them. Looked up from germline, CDR1 is SEHNR and CDR2 is FQNEAQ (reference sequence). CDR3 in amino acids: CASSQEGDISAYEQYF. The CDR3 nucleotides are TGTGCCAGCAGCCAAGAAGGGGACATAAGCGCCTACGAGCAGTACTTC.

This rearrangement joins TRBV5-6 to TRBJ1-5, with TRBD1 as a possible D gene (6 bases). The CDR3 spans 15 residues. V dropped 0 bases and J dropped 5 bases, with 12 bases sitting between them. Germline V gene sequence: CDR1 SGHDT, CDR2 YYEEEE. The CDR3 sequence is CASSLGRGSHQPQHF. The CDR3 DNA reads as TGTGCCAGCAGCTTGGGCAGGGGAAGCCATCAGCCCCAGCATTTT. Complete variable domain (other parts from reference TRBV5-6 and TRBJ1-5): DAGVTQSPTHLIKTRGQQVTLRCSPKSGHDTVSWYQQALGQGPQFIFQYYEEEERQRGNFPDRFSGHQFPNYSSELNVNALLLGDSALYLCASSLGRGSHQPQHFGDGTRLSIL.

The chain has TRBV5-1 and TRBJ2-7; 11 bases align to TRBD2. Looked up from germline, CDR1 is SGHRS and CDR2 is YFSETQ. There are 16 residues in the CDR3. V was clipped by 0 bases and J by 3 bases; unmatched bases: 5. The CDR3 loop is CASSLELAGGIYEQYF. CDR3 DNA sequence: TGCGCCAGCAGCTTGGAGCTAGCGGGAGGAATCTACGAGCAGTACTTC. Drawing the rest from reference TRBV5-1 and TRBJ2-7, the complete variable domain is KAGVTQTPRYLIKTRGQQVTLSCSPISGHRSVSWYQQTPGQGLQFLFEYFSETQRNKGNFPGRFSGRQFSNSRSEMNVSTLELGDSALYLCASSLELAGGIYEQYFGPGTRLTVT.

Comments on this clone: Other DNA sequences in this specimen translate into the identical CDR3. This sequence joins TRBV5-1 and TRBJ2-6, with D possibly TRBD2 on 6 matching bases. The CDR3 covers 16 residues. Trimming removed 0 bases at V and 0 bases at J, with 7 bases between. Germline loops: CDR1 SGHRS, CDR2 YFSETQ. The CDR3 spells CASSLGGLSGANVLTF. Written as DNA, the CDR3 is TGCGCCAGCAGCTTGGGGGGACTCTCTGGGGCCAACGTCCTGACTTTC.

The chain is built from TRBV7-9 and TRBJ2-7; 9 bases are a match to TRBD1. The CDR3 extends over 14 amino acids. V dropped 4 bases and J dropped 4; count of bases not matched to a gene: 5. The germline CDR1 and CDR2 sequences are SEHNR and FQNEAQ (reference sequence). CDR3: CASSSRTGAYEQYF. Written as DNA, the CDR3 is TGTGCCAGCAGCTCGAGGACAGGGGCGTACGAGCAGTACTTC.

This clone was seen a few times. This rearrangement joins TRBV19 to TRBJ1-5; a weak D match, TRBD1 (6 bases). Germline loops: CDR1 LNHDA, CDR2 SQIVND (reference sequence). Trimming left V 5 bases short and J 2 bases short, with 13 bases between. The CDR3 is 15 residues long. CDR3 residues: CASSSVGGGNQPQHF. CDR3 bases: TGTGCCAGTAGTTCCGTAGGGGGAGGCAATCAGCCCCAGCATTTT.

This clone was picked up a small number of times. The chain employs TRBV7-2 and TRBJ2-3; no definite D call. Germline-derived CDR1 and CDR2 are SGHTA and FQGNSA. Trimming took 4 bases from V and 1 from J, leaving 9 bases between them. CDR3 length equals 14 residues. The CDR3 region is CASSSSPGTDTQYF. The CDR3, as DNA: TGTGCCAGCAGCTCCAGCCCGGGCACAGATACGCAGTATTTT.